This T cell receptor beta chain comes out of a study of T-cell reconstitution after alpha-beta-depleted transplantation in children. V lost 1 base to trimming and J lost 1 base, with 14 bases between them. The CDR3 consists of 16 residues. Per the germline V gene, CDR1 is SGHRS and CDR2 is YFSETQ. This clonotype was recorded many times. Unique molecular identifiers were incorporated into the prepared TCRbeta library. TCRdb re-derived calls from the PCR reads in MiXCR, one entry per CDR3 protein. This sample yields about 160,000 distinct CDR3 sequences, of which around 10% are seen a single time; 13% belongs to the top ten.

The clonotype comes from a boy younger than 10 with acute myeloid leukemia, due to receive a stem cell transplant. This specimen consisted of PBMCs, obtained before TCRalphabeta/CD19-depleted stem cell transplant. V is TRBV5-1 and J is TRBJ2-5; unclear D gene. The CDR3 here is CASSLPSRIGQETQYF. In nucleotides, the CDR3 is TGCGCCAGCAGCTTGCCGTCCCGGATTGGCCAAGAGACCCAGTACTTC. Based on the CDR3 plus reference TRBV5-1 and TRBJ2-5, the full variable domain is KAGVTQTPRYLIKTRGQQVTLSCSPISGHRSVSWYQQTPGQGLQFLFEYFSETQRNKGNFPGRFSGRQFSNSRSEMNVSTLELGDSALYLCASSLPSRIGQETQYFGPGTRLLVL.